This entry features one TCR beta chain sequence. This table comes from immunoSEQ multiplex PCR, and its TCRdb copy is limited to in-frame clones, with some not included. The data contain some 94,000 clones, under 95% of them singletons. Trimming removed 1 base from V and 4 bases from J, with 10 bases in between. The CDR3 has 14 residues. The germline CDR1 and CDR2 sequences are MDHEN and SYDVKM. This sample stems from a study of T cell changes during pregnancy in multiple sclerosis. The chain carries TRBV28 and TRBJ2-5; TRBD2 might be the D (6 bases). Source: peripheral blood, taken in the first trimester of pregnancy. The TCR sequence derives from a female donor with multiple sclerosis, enrolled in a pregnancy study. The chain's CDR3 is CASSLSGVGETQYF. In nucleotides, the CDR3 is TGTGCCAGCAGTTTATCGGGGGTTGGAGAGACCCAGTACTTC. The complete variable domain, with remaining parts taken from reference TRBV28 and TRBJ2-5, reads DVKVTQSSRYLVKRTGEKVFLECVQDMDHENMFWYRQDPGLGLRLIYFSYDVKMKEKGDIPEGYSVSREKKERFSLILESASTNQTSMYLCASSLSGVGETQYFGPGTRLLVL.